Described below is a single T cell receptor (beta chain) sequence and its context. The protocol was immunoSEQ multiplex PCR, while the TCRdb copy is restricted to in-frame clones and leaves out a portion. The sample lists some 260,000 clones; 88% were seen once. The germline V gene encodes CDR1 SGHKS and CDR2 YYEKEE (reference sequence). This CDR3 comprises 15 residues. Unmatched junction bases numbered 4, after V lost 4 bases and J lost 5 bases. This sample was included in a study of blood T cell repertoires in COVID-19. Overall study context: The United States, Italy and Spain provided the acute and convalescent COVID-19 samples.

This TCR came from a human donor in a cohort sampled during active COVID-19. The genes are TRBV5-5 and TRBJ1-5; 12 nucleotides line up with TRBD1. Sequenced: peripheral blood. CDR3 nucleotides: TGTGCCAGCAGCCTGGGACAGGGGGCTTATCAGCCCCAGCATTTT. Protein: CASSLGQGAYQPQHF.